This TCR beta chain was sequenced in a study of blood T cell repertoires in COVID-19. Assay used: immunoSEQ multiplex PCR; TCRdb lists only in-frame clones, some missing. Seen here are about 480,000 clones, around 89% observed once, and the top ten hold 10% to 15%. Trimming shortened V by 0 bases and J by 3 bases, and 7 bases separated the two germline ends. The germline V gene encodes CDR1 SGDLS and CDR2 YYNGEE. CDR3 size: 14 residues. The chain joins TRBV9 to TRBJ2-4; tentatively, D is TRBD1 (6 bases). The sequencing input was peripheral blood. This TCR derives from a woman aged 50 to 65 with COVID-19, enrolled during active disease. The CDR3: CASSVEGDKNIQYF. In nucleotides, the CDR3 is TGTGCCAGCAGCGTAGAGGGGGACAAAAACATTCAGTACTTC.